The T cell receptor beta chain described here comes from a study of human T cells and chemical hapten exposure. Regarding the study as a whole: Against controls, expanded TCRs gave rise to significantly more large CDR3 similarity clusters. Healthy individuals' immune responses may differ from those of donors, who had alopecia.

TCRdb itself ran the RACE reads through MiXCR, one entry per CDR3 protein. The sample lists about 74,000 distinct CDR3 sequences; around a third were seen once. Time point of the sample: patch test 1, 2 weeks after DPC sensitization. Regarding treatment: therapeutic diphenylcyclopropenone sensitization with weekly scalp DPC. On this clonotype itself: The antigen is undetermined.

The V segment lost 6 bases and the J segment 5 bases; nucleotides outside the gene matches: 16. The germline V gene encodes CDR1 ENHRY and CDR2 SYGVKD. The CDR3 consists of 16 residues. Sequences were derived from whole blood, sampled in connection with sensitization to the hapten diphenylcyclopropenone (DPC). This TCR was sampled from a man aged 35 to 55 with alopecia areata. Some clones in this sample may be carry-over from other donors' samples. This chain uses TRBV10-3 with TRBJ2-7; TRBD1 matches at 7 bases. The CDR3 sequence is CAIRDDLGGTRNEQYF. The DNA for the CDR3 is TGTGCCATCAGAGACGACCTAGGGGGCACTCGCAACGAGCAGTACTTC.